The 27 T cell receptor beta chains below come from one sample, sequenced in a study of blood T cells in healthy people across ages. Combining a sample-barcoded 5' primer with a J-beta primer mix, a second PCR ran for about 6 to 12 cycles. MiXCR, run by TCRdb on the 5' RACE reads, gives a single entry per CDR3 protein. In the table there are 1 million or so distinct CDR3 sequences, around 43% of which are singletons. The specimen was blood. All receptors derive from an older woman in good health.

This chain uses TRBV7-3 with TRBJ2-5; D uncertain. The CDR3 sequence is 13 residues long. Trimming shortened V by 3 bases and J by 4 bases, and 9 bases separated the two germline ends. Germline V gene lookup returns CDR1 SGHTA and CDR2 FQGTGA. This chain's CDR3 is CASSFRKLETQYF. The CDR3 DNA sequence: TGTGCCAGCAGCTTTCGGAAGCTAGAGACCCAGTACTTC.

The chain carries TRBV12-3 or TRBV12-4 and TRBJ1-1, with 7 bases identical to TRBD1. CDR3 size: 14 residues. V was clipped by 6 bases and J by 4 bases; unmatched bases: 8. The CDR3 sequence is CASRGQAWGTEAFF. The CDR3 DNA sequence: TGTGCCAGCAGAGGACAGGCTTGGGGCACTGAAGCTTTCTTT.

This clonotype occurred a few times. The chain uses TRBV4-2 and TRBJ2-7; 8 nucleotides agree with TRBD2. CDR1 and CDR2 (germline): LGHNA, YNFKEQ. With V trimmed by 1 base and J by 4 bases, 12 bases remained unmatched. This CDR3 comprises 17 residues. The CDR3 region has the DNA TGTGCCAGCAGCCAAGGGCTTGGACTCGGGGGGGGATACGAGCAGTACTTC. Protein sequence: CASSQGLGLGGGYEQYF.

This clonotype was observed a handful of times. This chain links TRBV6-4 with TRBJ2-1; 9 nucleotides line up with TRBD1. V dropped 6 bases and J dropped 9; count of bases not matched to a gene: 12. Per germline, CDR1 MRHNA and CDR2 SNTAGT. There are 15 residues in the CDR3. CDR3 bases: TGTGCCAGCAGCGTAACAGGGGGCTCAGGAGGTGAGCAGTTCTTC. Translation: CASSVTGGSGGEQFF.

The chain uses TRBV18 and TRBJ2-1, with 14 nucleotides matching TRBD2. This CDR3 has 16 residues. V trimming: 5 bases; J trimming: 5 bases; junction bases outside the gene matches: 5. CDR1 KGHSH and CDR2 LQKENI come from the germline V gene. The CDR3 loop is CASSSSTSGRDNEQFF. The CDR3 nucleotides are TGTGCCAGCTCATCGTCGACTAGCGGGAGGGACAATGAGCAGTTCTTC. Complete variable domain (other parts from reference TRBV18 and TRBJ2-1): NAGVMQNPRHLVRRRGQEARLRCSPMKGHSHVYWYRQLPEEGLKFMVYLQKENIIDESGMPKERFSAEFPKEGPSILRIQQVVRGDSAAYFCASSSSTSGRDNEQFFGPGTRLTVL.

The chain joins TRBV20-1 to TRBJ2-7, with D uncertain. CDR1 and CDR2 from the germline V gene are DFQATT and SNEGSKA (reference sequence). This CDR3 comprises 13 residues. Between the trimmed V and J ends, which lost 5 bases and 3 bases, there was a span of 14 bases. Here the CDR3 reads CSAGPGDLYEQYF. The CDR3 region has the DNA TGCAGTGCTGGGCCGGGCGATCTCTACGAGCAGTACTTC.

This clonotype was seen only a few times. The rearrangement links TRBV7-2 to TRBJ2-1, with 13 nucleotides matching TRBD2. The V and J ends lost 4 bases and 10 bases, in that order; junction bases with no gene match: 19. The CDR3 covers 19 residues. In germline, CDR1 is SGHTA, CDR2 FQGNSA. The CDR3 sequence: CASSYPIWSTSGRAREQFF. In nucleotides, the CDR3 is TGTGCCAGCAGCTACCCCATTTGGTCTACTAGCGGGAGGGCCAGGGAGCAGTTCTTC.

On this clonotype itself: With a much larger clone just one base away, this may be a read error. The J gene is TRBJ2-4, the V gene TRBV5-1; D is ambiguous. From germline, CDR1 is SGHRS and CDR2 YFSETQ. CDR3 length: 11 amino acids. CDR3 in amino acids: CANSYGNIQYF. The CDR3 DNA follows: TGCGCCAACAGCTATGGAAACATTCAGTACTTC.

The sample holds many counts of this clonotype. This chain joins TRBV11-2 and TRBJ2-5; 7 positions match TRBD2. CDR3 size: 14 residues. Germline CDR1 is SGHAT and CDR2 is FQNNGV. Losses at the gene ends were 3 bases for V and 11 bases for J; bases not matched to a gene: 12. CDR3 residues: CASSLAGALNEQYF. CDR3 DNA sequence: TGTGCCAGCAGCTTGGCGGGAGCTTTGAATGAGCAGTACTTC.

This rearrangement joins TRBV7-8 to TRBJ2-7; 10 bases are a match to TRBD2. The CDR3 has 15 amino acids. Germline V gene sequence: CDR1 SGHVS, CDR2 FQNEAQ. With V trimmed by 5 bases and J by 0 bases, 4 bases remained unmatched. CDR3: CASSLTSGYSYEQYF. DNA of the CDR3: TGTGCCAGCAGCCTGACTAGCGGGTACTCCTACGAGCAGTACTTC.

This rearrangement joins TRBV9 to TRBJ2-5; TRBD1 is a possible D gene (6 bases). The CDR3 contains 15 residues. V lost 4 bases and J lost 11, with 24 bases in between. Per germline, CDR1 SGDLS and CDR2 YYNGEE. CDR3 bases: TGTGCCAGCAGCTCCGGGACAAACTCCTACAATGAGCAGTACTTC. Its protein product is CASSSGTNSYNEQYF. The variable domain in full, completed from reference TRBV9 and TRBJ2-5, reads DSGVTQTPKHLITATGQRVTLRCSPRSGDLSVYWYQQSLDQGLQFLIQYYNGEERAKGNILERFSAQQFPDLHSELNLSSLELGDSALYFCASSSGTNSYNEQYFGPGTRLLVL.

Regarding this clonotype: Sequence at one end of the junction differs from germline and may be a read error. This rearrangement joins TRBV6-2 or TRBV6-3 to TRBJ2-1, with D unresolved. CDR1 is MNHEY, CDR2 SVGEGT, per germline. This CDR3 has 11 amino acids. CDR3: CASSWYNAQFF. CDR3 nucleotide sequence: TGTGCCAGCAGTTGGTATAATGCGCAGTTCTTC.

This clonotype was observed a few times. This rearrangement joins TRBV12-3 or TRBV12-4 to TRBJ1-4; D remains unclear. The CDR3 runs 13 residues. The V end lost 3 bases, the J end lost 8 bases, and 10 bases lay between the germline ends. The CDR3 reads CASSFEGMEKLFF. For the CDR3, the DNA is TGTGCCAGCAGTTTCGAGGGTATGGAAAAACTGTTTTTT.

The chain links TRBV25-1 to TRBJ2-7; the match to TRBD1 covers 7 bases. Germline CDR1 and CDR2: MGHDK and SYGVNS. The CDR3 consists of 12 residues. J was trimmed by 6 bases and V by 7 bases; bases with no gene match: 6. The CDR3, as DNA: TGTGCCAGCATCCACGACAGGGCCGAGCAGTACTTC. Its protein product is CASIHDRAEQYF.

The rearrangement uses TRBV29-1 and TRBJ1-4; 9 bases map to TRBD1. With V trimmed by 6 bases and J by 6 bases, 5 bases remained unmatched. Germline lookup yields CDR1 SQVTM and CDR2 ANQGSEA. This CDR3 has 13 amino acids. In DNA form, the CDR3 reads TGCAGCGTGTTGGGACAGGGTTATGAAAAACTGTTTTTT. The encoded protein is CSVLGQGYEKLFF.

In this sample, this clonotype turned up a few times. This sequence joins TRBV12-3 or TRBV12-4 and TRBJ2-2; D gene ambiguous. The CDR3 consists of 14 residues. Trimming took off 1 base at V and 2 bases at J, with 5 bases between the two ends. The CDR3 loop reads CASSLGPNTGELFF. In DNA, the CDR3 is TGTGCCAGCAGTTTAGGTCCCAACACCGGGGAGCTGTTTTTT.

The chain links TRBV4-1 to TRBJ1-4; a weak D match, TRBD1 (5 bases). CDR1 and CDR2 from the germline V gene are MGHRA and YSYEKL. The V gene lost 4 bases and the J gene lost 7 bases, with 16 bases spanning the gap. The CDR3 is 15 residues long. The CDR3 spells CASSLQTATGEKLFF. The CDR3 nucleotides read TGCGCCAGCAGCCTCCAGACAGCGACGGGTGAAAAACTGTTTTTT.

The CDR3 spells CSARGTGSSYEQYF. As DNA, the CDR3 is TGCAGTGCTAGAGGTACAGGGAGCTCCTACGAGCAGTACTTC. This sequence joins TRBV20-1 and TRBJ2-7, with a weak D call TRBD1 (6 bases). Germline CDR1 reads DFQATT; CDR2 reads SNEGSKA (reference sequence). This CDR3 contains 14 residues. Trimming pared 1 base from V and 0 bases from J, leaving 10 bases between.

The chain carries TRBV7-2 and TRBJ1-2, with TRBD1 matching 9 bases. V shed 6 bases, J shed 1 base, and the junction held 9 bases outside the gene matches. The CDR3 has 16 residues. Germline V lookup: CDR1 SGHTA, CDR2 FQGNSA. For the CDR3, the DNA is TGTGCCAGCAGTGTGCACCGGGACAGGGTTAACTATGGCTACACCTTC. Translated, it gives CASSVHRDRVNYGYTF.

The chain is built from TRBV29-1 and TRBJ1-2; TRBD1 matches at 10 bases. Germline CDR1 SQVTM, CDR2 ANQGSEA. The CDR3 contains 13 residues. V gave up 5 bases and J gave up 3 bases; unmatched junction bases: 3. The CDR3 coding sequence is TGCAGCGTTAAGGGGACAGGGGACTATGGCTACACCTTC. Translation gives CSVKGTGDYGYTF.

The rearrangement links TRBV4-1 to TRBJ2-1; 7 bases are a match to TRBD1. The V segment lost 5 bases and the J segment 8 bases; nucleotides outside the gene matches: 15. The germline CDR1 and CDR2 sequences are MGHRA and YSYEKL. The CDR3 runs to 16 residues. The CDR3 coding sequence is TGCGCCAGCAGCGAAGGGGGCGTATCGGGGTACGATGAGCAGTTCTTC. Protein: CASSEGGVSGYDEQFF.

The chain is built from TRBV9 and TRBJ2-3; D ambiguous. This CDR3 has 16 residues. V shed 0 bases and J shed 2 bases, with 13 bases lying between them. In germline, CDR1 is SGDLS, CDR2 YYNGEE. As DNA, the CDR3 is TGTGCCAGCAGCGTAGGGGCTAGACCACCCACAGATACGCAGTATTTT. Its protein is CASSVGARPPTDTQYF.

V usage is TRBV29-1 and J usage is TRBJ2-2, with TRBD2 identical over 12 bases. The CDR3 has 16 amino acids. CDR1 and CDR2 (germline): SQVTM, ANQGSEA. The ends lost 4 bases at V and 3 bases at J; junction bases unmatched: 6. For the CDR3, the DNA is TGCAGCGTTGGGGGGACTAGCGGGCTCTACACCGGGGAGCTGTTTTTT. Encoded protein: CSVGGTSGLYTGELFF.

This sequence joins TRBV24-1 and TRBJ2-6, with 7 bases lining up with TRBD2. J gave up 4 bases and V 4 bases, and 9 bases lay outside the gene matches. This CDR3 contains 17 residues. In germline, CDR1 is KGHDR, CDR2 SFDVKD. The CDR3: CATSDQNRGVGANVLTF. The CDR3 DNA reads as TGTGCCACCAGTGACCAGAACCGGGGGGTCGGGGCCAACGTCCTGACTTTC.

This clonotype has more than one count but fewer than ten. V gene TRBV6-6 combines with J gene TRBJ2-3; tentatively, D is TRBD2 (5 bases). Between the trimmed V and J ends, which lost 2 bases and 5 bases, there was a span of 5 bases. The CDR3 is 12 amino acids. The germline gives CDR1 MNHNY, CDR2 SVGAGI (reference sequence). CDR3 sequence (DNA): TGTGCCAGCAGTTACGAGGGAGATACGCAGTATTTT. It specifies CASSYEGDTQYF.

With regard to this clonotype: Germline is not matched at one junction end, which may reflect a read error. The chain carries TRBV25-1 and TRBJ2-1; D unclear. The CDR3 spans 14 residues. Germline V gene data show CDR1 as MGHDK and CDR2 as SYGVNS. The CDR3 here is CTSSDPLSSNEQFF. Written as DNA, the CDR3 is TGTACCAGCAGTGACCCCCTTAGTAGCAATGAGCAGTTCTTC.

The chain combines TRBV6-1 with TRBJ2-4, with TRBD2 matching over 8 bases. This CDR3 has 15 residues. The trim removed 8 bases at V and 5 bases at J, leaving 11 bases unmatched. Germline values: CDR1 MNHNS, CDR2 SASEGT. The CDR3 reads CASQTTSASQNIQYF. CDR3 DNA sequence: TGTGCCAGCCAGACGACTAGCGCGTCCCAAAACATTCAGTACTTC.